The 15 T cell receptor beta chains listed next were all sequenced from one sample in a study of T cell responses to AZD1222 COVID-19 vaccine. Using immunoSEQ multiplex PCR, the repertoire was profiled, and TCRdb retains in-frame clones only, with some absent. This sample yields about 89,000 clones, of which more than 75% are seen a single time; around 5.2% belongs to the top ten. The sample here was peripheral blood, taken on day 0 of MenACWY control vaccination. The receptors stem from an adult in good health.

The CDR3 is CAISDWGMNTEAFF. In DNA form, the CDR3 reads TGTGCCATCAGTGATTGGGGAATGAACACTGAAGCTTTCTTT. The rearrangement links TRBV10-3 to TRBJ1-1; D remains ambiguous. The V and J ends lost 3 bases and 0 bases respectively, with 8 bases between them. Germline V gives CDR1 ENHRY, CDR2 SYGVKD. The CDR3 runs to 14 residues.

This chain uses TRBV5-4 with TRBJ2-3, with a tentative D call TRBD2 (6 bases). In germline, CDR1 is SGHNT, CDR2 YYREEE (reference sequence). The CDR3 covers 15 residues. Trimming took 0 bases from V and 0 from J, leaving 8 bases between them. CDR3 sequence (DNA): TGTGCCAGCAGCTTGGCGGCGGGGAGCACAGATACGCAGTATTTT. This sequence encodes CASSLAAGSTDTQYF.

About this clone itself: Other DNA variants within this sample encode the same CDR3. The chain is built from TRBV18 and TRBJ2-3, with no clear D. Trimming pared 0 bases from V and 2 bases from J, leaving 0 bases between. From germline, CDR1 is KGHSH and CDR2 LQKENI. The length of the CDR3 is 12 residues. The CDR3 DNA reads as TGTGCCAGCTCACCACCCACAGATACGCAGTATTTT. Encoded protein: CASSPPTDTQYF. The full variable domain, in which reference TRBV18 and TRBJ2-3 provide the parts outside the CDR3, is NAGVMQNPRHLVRRRGQEARLRCSPMKGHSHVYWYRQLPEEGLKFMVYLQKENIIDESGMPKERFSAEFPKEGPSILRIQQVVRGDSAAYFCASSPPTDTQYFGPGTRLTVL.

This chain links TRBV5-1 with TRBJ1-4; D is unclear. This CDR3 comprises 13 residues. Per germline, CDR1 SGHRS and CDR2 YFSETQ. The germline V and J ends were trimmed by 4 bases and 8 bases, with 12 bases remaining between them. CDR3 in amino acids: CASSVWGGEKLFF. The CDR3 DNA follows: TGCGCCAGCAGCGTATGGGGAGGGGAAAAACTGTTTTTT.

The chain recombines TRBV4-1 with TRBJ2-3; maybe TRBD1 (5 bases). V was clipped by 0 bases and J by 8 bases, with 12 bases between them. Germline V lookup: CDR1 MGHRA, CDR2 YSYEKL. The CDR3 sequence is 14 residues long. The CDR3 is CASSQDLQGGTQYF. The CDR3 region has the DNA TGCGCCAGCAGCCAAGATCTGCAGGGTGGTACGCAGTATTTT.

This clone turned up a few times. The chain employs TRBV27 and TRBJ1-5; 9 positions match TRBD1. Per germline, CDR1 MNHEY and CDR2 SMNVEV (reference sequence). The CDR3 sequence is 16 residues long. V trimming: 6 bases; J trimming: 6 bases; junction bases outside the gene matches: 12. The CDR3 spells CASRPGGTGFSQPQHF. CDR3 coding DNA: TGTGCCAGCAGGCCCGGGGGGACAGGGTTCAGTCAGCCCCAGCATTTT.

This chain uses TRBV20-1 with TRBJ1-5; D gene unclear. The CDR3 sequence is 14 residues long. The germline V gene encodes CDR1 DFQATT and CDR2 SNEGSKA (reference sequence). Trimming stripped 3 bases from V and 4 bases from J, with 13 bases between. The CDR3 DNA follows: TGCAGTGCTAGTCTCGGGGAAGGTAATCAGCCCCAGCATTTT. Protein sequence: CSASLGEGNQPQHF.

The chain has TRBV18 and TRBJ2-5, with unresolved D. The germline V gene encodes CDR1 KGHSH and CDR2 LQKENI. V was trimmed by 6 bases and J by 0 bases, leaving 5 bases between them. The CDR3 consists of 12 residues. The CDR3 nucleotides are TGTGCCAGCTCCACGTACCAAGAGACCCAGTACTTC. Protein: CASSTYQETQYF.

The chain recombines TRBV10-2 with TRBJ1-2; D is ambiguous. V lost 2 bases to trimming and J lost 4 bases, with 11 bases between them. Germline lookup yields CDR1 WSHSY and CDR2 SAAADI. CDR3 length equals 14 residues. The chain's CDR3 is CASSEDGKGYGYTF. In DNA form, the CDR3 reads TGCGCCAGCAGTGAGGATGGGAAGGGCTATGGCTACACCTTC.

The chain links TRBV25-1 to TRBJ2-5; TRBD1 agrees at 9 bases. Unmatched junction bases numbered 6, after V lost 5 bases and J lost 5 bases. CDR1 and CDR2 (germline): MGHDK, SYGVNS. The CDR3 spans 14 residues. The DNA for the CDR3 is TGTGCCAGCAGTCCCCGGACAGGGGCCGAGACCCAGTACTTC. It is translated as CASSPRTGAETQYF.

V usage is TRBV6-5 and J usage is TRBJ2-5; 7 bases line up with TRBD1. The CDR3 is 16 residues long. Losses at the gene ends were 7 bases for V and 4 bases for J; bases not matched to a gene: 15. Germline loops: CDR1 MNHEY, CDR2 SVGAGI. CDR3 loop: CASTYFGQAQGETQYF. The CDR3 region has the DNA TGTGCCAGCACTTATTTCGGACAGGCTCAAGGAGAGACCCAGTACTTC.

This chain joins TRBV9 and TRBJ1-2, with D perhaps TRBD1 (6 bases). The CDR3 runs 14 residues. Germline V gene sequence: CDR1 SGDLS, CDR2 YYNGEE. V lost 3 bases and J lost 4, with 13 bases in between. The CDR3 sequence is CASSEGGQSYGYTF. CDR3 sequence (DNA): TGTGCCAGCAGCGAGGGGGGGCAGTCCTATGGCTACACCTTC.

Notes on this clone: It is unclear where the CDR3 begins or ends on the DNA, so no DNA is shown, and the CDR3 is as TCRdb lists it. The chain employs TRBV29-1 and TRBJ2-7; the listed D gene, TRBD1, was not tested against the DNA. With termini counted, the CDR3 has 13 amino acids. The germline V gene encodes CDR1 SQVTM and CDR2 ANQGSEA. CDR3 sequence: CSVEVGQGASPYF.

This sequence joins TRBV5-4 and TRBJ2-7; no firm D call. CDR3 length: 15 residues. Trimming pared 1 base from V and 3 bases from J, leaving 14 bases between. Germline CDR1 is SGHNT and CDR2 is YYREEE (reference sequence). The CDR3 coding sequence is TGTGCCAGCAGCTTGCCTGGTAACCTAAACTACGAGCAGTACTTC. Amino acid sequence: CASSLPGNLNYEQYF.

This chain links TRBV28 with TRBJ2-7; tentatively, D is TRBD1 (6 bases). Germline V gene data show CDR1 as MDHEN and CDR2 as SYDVKM. V lost 6 bases to trimming and J lost 0 bases, with 21 bases between them. This CDR3 spans 17 amino acids. The CDR3 coding sequence is TGTGCCAGCAGCCCAACCAAGTACACAGGGAGCTCCTACGAGCAGTACTTC. This codes for CASSPTKYTGSSYEQYF.